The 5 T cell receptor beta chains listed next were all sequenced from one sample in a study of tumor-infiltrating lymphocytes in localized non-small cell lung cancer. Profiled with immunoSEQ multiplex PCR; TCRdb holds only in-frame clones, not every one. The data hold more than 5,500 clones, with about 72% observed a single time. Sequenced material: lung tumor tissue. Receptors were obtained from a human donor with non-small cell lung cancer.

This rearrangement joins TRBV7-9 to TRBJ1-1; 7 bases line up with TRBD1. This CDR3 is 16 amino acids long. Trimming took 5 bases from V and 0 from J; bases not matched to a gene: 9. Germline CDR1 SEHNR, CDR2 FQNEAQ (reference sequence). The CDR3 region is CASSPRQGSMNTEAFF. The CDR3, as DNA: TGTGCCAGCAGCCCTCGACAGGGTAGTATGAACACTGAAGCTTTCTTT.

The CDR3 bases are TGTGCCAGCAGCAAGGCACAGGGTTATCGCAATCAGCCCCAGCATTTT. Translated, it gives CASSKAQGYRNQPQHF. V usage is TRBV5-6 and J usage is TRBJ1-5, with D tentatively TRBD1 (6 bases). The V end lost 4 bases, the J end lost 2 bases, and 16 bases lay between the germline ends. The CDR3 runs to 16 residues. The germline gives CDR1 SGHDT, CDR2 YYEEEE.

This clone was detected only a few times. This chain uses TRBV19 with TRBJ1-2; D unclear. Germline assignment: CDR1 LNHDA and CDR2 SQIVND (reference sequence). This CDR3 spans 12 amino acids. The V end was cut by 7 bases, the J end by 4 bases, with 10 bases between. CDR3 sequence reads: CASIPWLYGYTF. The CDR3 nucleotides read TGTGCCAGTATCCCTTGGCTCTATGGCTACACCTTC.

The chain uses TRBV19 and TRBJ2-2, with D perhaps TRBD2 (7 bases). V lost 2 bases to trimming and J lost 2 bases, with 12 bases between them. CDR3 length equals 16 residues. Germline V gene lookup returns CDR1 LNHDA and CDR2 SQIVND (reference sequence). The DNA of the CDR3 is TGTGCCAGTAGTATATTGGGGGGGCGAAACACCGGGGAGCTGTTTTTT. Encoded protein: CASSILGGRNTGELFF.

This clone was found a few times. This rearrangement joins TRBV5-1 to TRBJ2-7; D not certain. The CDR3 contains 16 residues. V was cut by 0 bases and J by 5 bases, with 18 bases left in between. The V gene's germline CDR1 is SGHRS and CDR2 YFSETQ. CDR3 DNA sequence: TGCGCCAGCAGCTTGGCCGGGTGGGGAAGTGGCGACGAGCAGTACTTC. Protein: CASSLAGWGSGDEQYF.